A single sample is the source of the 13 T cell receptor beta chains below, sequenced in a study of T cells in Graves' hyperthyroidism and ophthalmopathy. The TCR beta CDR3 regions underwent amplification using RNA transcripts as the source. In the first-round RT-PCR of the TCR CDR3, the HTBI primer set was used. TCRdb fed the multiplex PCR reads into MiXCR, producing one record per CDR3 protein. Of about 700,000 distinct CDR3 sequences detected, roughly 45% appear once; the ten largest clones hold 7% to 7.5%. The sequencing input was peripheral blood or thyroid tissue (not recorded which). The receptor set was obtained from an adult man with Graves' disease, either hyperthyroidism or ophthalmopathy (not recorded which).

This clonotype was picked up many times. The rearrangement links TRBV19 to TRBJ2-5; D not certain. Germline-derived CDR1 and CDR2 are LNHDA and SQIVND (reference sequence). The CDR3 sequence is 13 residues long. V gave up 3 bases and J gave up 5 bases, with 10 bases separating them. DNA for the CDR3: TGTGCCAGTAGTATCACGGAAGCCGAGACCCAGTACTTC. It is translated as CASSITEAETQYF.

This clonotype has a count of ten or more. The rearrangement uses TRBV15 and TRBJ1-5, with D perhaps matching TRBD1 (5 bases). V was pared by 2 bases and J by 2 bases, with 19 bases between. The length of the CDR3 is 18 residues. Per germline, CDR1 LNHNV and CDR2 YYDKDF (reference sequence). The CDR3 DNA reads as TGTGCCACCAGCAGATTGGCGACCCCAGGGTTAGGCAATCAGCCCCAGCATTTT. Its translation is CATSRLATPGLGNQPQHF.

This clonotype was picked up a small number of times. The chain joins TRBV7-9 to TRBJ1-5, with TRBD1 matching 7 bases. This CDR3 contains 17 residues. V gave up 4 bases and J gave up 6 bases; unmatched junction bases: 15. CDR1 and CDR2 (germline): SEHNR, FQNEAQ (reference sequence). As DNA, the CDR3 is TGTGCCAGCAGCTCCGCAGACAGGGTTGGCCAGGGTCAGCCCCAGCATTTT. Translating gives CASSSADRVGQGQPQHF. The full variable domain, in which reference TRBV7-9 and TRBJ1-5 provide the parts outside the CDR3, is DTGVSQNPRHKITKRGQNVTFRCDPISEHNRLYWYRQTLGQGPEFLTYFQNEAQLEKSRLLSDRFSAERPKGSFSTLEIQRTEQGDSAMYLCASSSADRVGQGQPQHFGDGTRLSIL.

This clonotype was recorded a few times. The chain combines TRBV6-5 with TRBJ2-5, with D possibly TRBD1 on 6 matching bases. V was shortened by 6 bases and J by 4 bases, with 21 bases between the two germline ends. Looked up from germline, CDR1 is MNHEY and CDR2 is SVGAGI. This CDR3 contains 16 residues. CDR3 sequence: CASRFSLPGVGETQYF. The CDR3 bases are TGTGCCAGCAGATTCTCCTTACCAGGGGTGGGAGAGACCCAGTACTTC.

V and J are TRBV20-1 and TRBJ1-4; D might be TRBD1 (6 bases). Trimming cost V 6 bases and J 8 bases, with 10 bases left between them. The CDR3 length is 11 residues. The germline CDR1 and CDR2 sequences are DFQATT and SNEGSKA (reference sequence). CDR3 sequence (DNA): TGCAGTGCACCAGGGGACGAAAAACTGTTTTTT. As protein: CSAPGDEKLFF.

The table lists this clonotype with many counts. The chain couples TRBV24-1 to TRBJ1-2; 7 bases line up with TRBD1. V was clipped by 4 bases and J by 8 bases; unmatched bases: 9. Germline CDR1 is KGHDR and CDR2 is SFDVKD. CDR3 length equals 14 residues. As DNA, the CDR3 is TGTGCCACCAGTGACACAGACAGGGTAGGCGGCTACACCTTC. This encodes CATSDTDRVGGYTF.

This clonotype was picked up a small number of times. The J gene is TRBJ2-2, the V gene TRBV7-9, with TRBD1 identical over 8 bases. Germline V CDR1 and CDR2: SEHNR, FQNEAQ (reference sequence). The CDR3 has 14 amino acids. Unmatched junction bases numbered 3, after V lost 5 bases and J lost 4 bases. The CDR3: CASSATGVTGELFF. The CDR3 DNA follows: TGTGCCAGCAGCGCGACAGGGGTCACCGGGGAGCTGTTTTTT.

This clonotype has at least ten counts. V and J are TRBV6-1 and TRBJ1-2, with 10 nucleotides matching TRBD1. The CDR3 has 13 amino acids. The germline V gene has CDR1 MNHNS and CDR2 SASEGT. The V gene end was trimmed by 6 bases and the J gene end by 7 bases; junction bases not matched to a gene: 5. DNA of the CDR3: TGTGCCAGCAGGCCAGGGACAGGGGCTGGCTACACCTTC. Translated: CASRPGTGAGYTF.

The chain is built from TRBV6-2 or TRBV6-3 and TRBJ1-5; D is uncertain. V shed 11 bases and J shed 0 bases, with 11 bases lying between them. The germline gives CDR1 MNHEY, CDR2 SVGEGT. The CDR3 has 13 amino acids. The chain's CDR3 is CAGGRFSNQPQHF. CDR3 coding DNA: TGTGCCGGAGGACGGTTTAGCAATCAGCCCCAGCATTTT.

This clonotype was detected only a few times. The rearrangement links TRBV10-3 to TRBJ2-7, with D possibly matching TRBD1 (6 bases). Germline lookup yields CDR1 ENHRY and CDR2 SYGVKD. This CDR3 contains 13 residues. The ends were cut back, 11 bases at V and 4 bases at J, with 18 bases in the middle. The CDR3 nucleotides read TGTGCCGCCGGGGCAGGGGTAAGGTACGAGCAGTACTTC. It specifies CAAGAGVRYEQYF.

Comment on this clonotype: The germline gene is not matched at one end of the junction; a read error may be the cause. The gene calls are TRBV20-1 and TRBJ2-5, with 7 bases matching TRBD1. Germline V CDR1 and CDR2: DFQATT, SNEGSKA (reference sequence). This CDR3 is 8 amino acids long. Written as DNA, the CDR3 is TGCAGTGCTGCAGACAGGGACTTC. This codes for CSAADRDF.

A single count supports this clonotype. The chain joins TRBV10-3 to TRBJ1-6; 10 bases align to TRBD1. Germline V gene data show CDR1 as ENHRY and CDR2 as SYGVKD. With 2 bases clipped from V and 9 bases from J, the junction kept 7 bases outside the gene matches. This CDR3 is 16 amino acids long. CDR3 residues: CAISEREGQGFSPLHF. CDR3 in DNA: TGTGCCATCAGTGAGCGTGAGGGACAGGGGTTTTCACCCCTCCACTTT.

As concerns this clonotype: A read error may produce the germline difference seen at one junction end. The chain combines TRBV25-1 with TRBJ1-1, with D unresolved. This CDR3 contains 11 residues. Germline CDR1 MGHDK, CDR2 SYGVNS. The CDR3 sequence: CTSKVASEAFF. The CDR3, as DNA: TGTACCAGCAAGGTCGCGTCTGAAGCTTTCTTT.